This passage covers 15 T cell receptor beta chains from one sample sequenced in a study of PD-L1 blockade in urothelial cancer. Stated time point: pretreatment peripheral blood. Sequencing used immunoSEQ multiplex PCR; TCRdb keeps in-frame clones, though not all of them. The sample lists some 40,000 clones; around nine tenths were seen once. The source material was PBMCs, sampled around atezolizumab (anti-PD-L1) treatment. These receptors were obtained from a donor at least 40 years old with urothelial cancer.

V usage is TRBV6-5 and J usage is TRBJ2-3; TRBD2 matches 8 bases. The germline V gene has CDR1 MNHEY and CDR2 SVGAGI. The CDR3 covers 13 residues. V was pared by 2 bases and J by 10 bases, with 5 bases of the junction left unmatched. The CDR3 spells CASSYGTRLSQYF. The CDR3 DNA sequence: TGTGCCAGCAGTTACGGGACTAGGTTATCGCAGTATTTT.

The chain joins TRBV28 to TRBJ1-5; D ambiguous. V was trimmed by 7 bases and J by 4 bases, leaving 11 bases between them. The CDR3 runs 13 residues. CDR1 and CDR2 from the germline V gene are MDHEN and SYDVKM. The CDR3 sequence: CASTPYPNQPQHF. The CDR3 DNA reads TGTGCCAGCACCCCCTACCCGAATCAGCCCCAGCATTTT.

This chain links TRBV6-1 with TRBJ2-5; TRBD2 matches 7 bases. V shed 3 bases and J 2 bases; nucleotides not matched to a gene: 6. CDR1 and CDR2 (germline): MNHNS, SASEGT. This CDR3 comprises 15 residues. The CDR3 bases are TGTGCCAGCAGTGAGTGGGGGGGGTCACAAGAGACCCAGTACTTC. Translation: CASSEWGGSQETQYF.

The chain employs TRBV30 and TRBJ2-3, with D possibly TRBD2 on 5 matching bases. V was trimmed by 1 base and J by 0 bases, leaving 11 bases between them. The germline V gene encodes CDR1 GTSNPN and CDR2 SVGIG (reference sequence). This CDR3 spans 15 amino acids. CDR3 sequence reads: CAWSGGSSSTDTQYF. DNA of the CDR3: TGTGCCTGGAGTGGAGGGTCCTCTAGCACAGATACGCAGTATTTT. Complete variable domain (other parts from reference TRBV30 and TRBJ2-3): SQTIHQWPATLVQPVGSPLSLECTVEGTSNPNLYWYRQAAGRGLQLLFYSVGIGQISSEVPQNLSASRPQDRQFILSSKKLLLSDSGFYLCAWSGGSSSTDTQYFGPGTRLTVL.

The chain is built from TRBV9 and TRBJ2-6, with 9 bases that match TRBD1. This CDR3 has 18 amino acids. V gave up 2 bases and J gave up 0 bases; unmatched junction bases: 6. The germline V gene encodes CDR1 SGDLS and CDR2 YYNGEE. DNA of the CDR3: TGTGCCAGCAGCGTTTCCGGGACAGGGAACTCTGGGGCCAACGTCCTGACTTTC. Translated, it gives CASSVSGTGNSGANVLTF. Combining the CDR3 with reference TRBV9 and TRBJ2-6 gives the whole variable domain DSGVTQTPKHLITATGQRVTLRCSPRSGDLSVYWYQQSLDQGLQFLIQYYNGEERAKGNILERFSAQQFPDLHSELNLSSLELGDSALYFCASSVSGTGNSGANVLTFGAGSRLTVL.

The chain carries TRBV5-8 and TRBJ2-7; 13 nucleotides match TRBD2. V was clipped by 1 base and J by 1 base; unmatched bases: 8. Germline V gene lookup returns CDR1 SGHTS and CDR2 YDEGEE. CDR3 length: 18 amino acids. The CDR3 spells CASSLTGTSGTLSYEQYF. The CDR3 DNA follows: TGTGCCAGCAGCTTGACCGGGACTAGCGGGACCCTTTCCTACGAGCAGTACTTC. Filled out from reference TRBV5-8 and TRBJ2-7, the complete variable domain reads EAGVTQSPTHLIKTRGQQATLRCSPISGHTSVYWYQQALGLGLQFLLWYDEGEERNRGNFPPRFSGRQFPNYSSELNVNALELEDSALYLCASSLTGTSGTLSYEQYFGPGTRLTVT.

The V call is TRBV9, the J call TRBJ2-3, with 10 bases that match TRBD2. Germline-derived CDR1 and CDR2 are SGDLS and YYNGEE. V lost 2 bases, J lost 0 bases, and 3 bases stayed unmatched. The CDR3 contains 16 residues. CDR3 in amino acids: CASSVGLAASTDTQYF. The CDR3, as DNA: TGTGCCAGCAGCGTCGGACTAGCGGCCAGCACAGATACGCAGTATTTT.

The rearrangement joins TRBV19 to TRBJ1-1; 9 nucleotides align to TRBD1. Germline V lookup: CDR1 LNHDA, CDR2 SQIVND (reference sequence). The CDR3 totals 15 residues. With 2 bases clipped from V and 5 bases from J, the junction kept 6 bases outside the gene matches. The CDR3 bases are TGTGCCAGTAGTATATGGGCGACAGGGGGGACTGAAGCTTTCTTT. The encoded protein is CASSIWATGGTEAFF.

The V and J genes are TRBV11-3 and TRBJ2-1; 10 bases align to TRBD2. The germline CDR1 and CDR2 sequences are SGHNT and YENEEA. The CDR3 has 17 amino acids. V was pared by 1 base and J by 4 bases, with 7 bases of the junction left unmatched. The CDR3 region has the DNA TGTGCCAGCAGCTTAGCGGGTGGTAGCGGGAGGTACAATGAGCAGTTCTTC. This translates into CASSLAGGSGRYNEQFF.

This clone was counted only a few times. The chain has TRBV5-6 and TRBJ1-1; D unresolved. CDR3 length equals 13 residues. V gave up 0 bases and J gave up 4 bases, with 7 bases separating them. From germline, CDR1 is SGHDT and CDR2 YYEEEE. CDR3 sequence: CASSLDPGTEAFF. The CDR3 region has the DNA TGTGCCAGCAGCTTGGACCCGGGCACTGAAGCTTTCTTT.

The chain recombines TRBV29-1 with TRBJ2-1; D remains unclear. V was clipped by 0 bases and J by 0 bases, with 12 bases between them. CDR1 SQVTM and CDR2 ANQGSEA come from the germline V gene. CDR3 size: 16 residues. This CDR3 is CSVEEVEESSYNEQFF. For the CDR3, the DNA is TGCAGCGTTGAAGAGGTAGAAGAGAGCTCCTACAATGAGCAGTTCTTC.

This clone was picked up one time. The chain joins TRBV19 to TRBJ2-3; 8 nucleotides agree with TRBD2. Per the germline V gene, CDR1 is LNHDA and CDR2 is SQIVND (reference sequence). With V trimmed by 2 bases and J by 2 bases, 6 bases remained unmatched. The CDR3 spans 16 residues. Here the CDR3 reads CASSIQAGGHTDTQYF. For the CDR3, the DNA is TGTGCCAGTAGTATACAGGCGGGAGGCCACACAGATACGCAGTATTTT.

In its sample, this clone was seen once. An end of the junction does not agree with germline; a read error may underlie this. The rearrangement links TRBV7-7 to TRBJ2-1, with 8 bases aligning to TRBD2. The CDR3 sequence is 14 residues long. The germline gives CDR1 SSHAT, CDR2 FNYEAQ (reference sequence). The CDR3 DNA reads TGTGCTAGCAGCCCCGGACTAGCCCGCGGGGAGCAGTTCTTC. Protein: CASSPGLARGEQFF.

In its sample, this clone was seen once. The chain links TRBV25-1 to TRBJ2-5, with D unclear. The CDR3 consists of 14 residues. Germline CDR1 and CDR2: MGHDK and SYGVNS. The V gene lost 1 base and the J gene lost 3 bases, with 9 bases spanning the gap. CDR3 DNA sequence: TGTGCCAGCAGTGAATTGTACTCTAAAGAGACCCAGTACTTC. This gives the protein CASSELYSKETQYF.

The J gene is TRBJ2-6, the V gene TRBV4-3; maybe TRBD2 (6 bases). Germline CDR1 and CDR2: LGHNA and YSLEER. The CDR3 is made up of 15 amino acids. Deletions cut 3 bases from V and 2 bases from J, with 8 bases between. CDR3 nucleotide sequence: TGCGCCAGCAGCCACGCGGGGACTGGGGCCAACGTCCTGACTTTC. Encoded protein: CASSHAGTGANVLTF.